The sequence of this T cell receptor (beta chain) was determined in a study of TIL therapy for anti-PD-1-resistant metastatic lung cancer. Time point defined: pre-treatment sample, taken before nivolumab and TIL therapy. The immunoSEQ assay was v3. The repertoire was sequenced with immunoSEQ multiplex PCR; TCRdb's copy has only in-frame clones and lacks some. The sample shows about 60,000 clones, around 87% of them seen only once. CDR1 is MDHEN and CDR2 is SYDVKM in the germline V gene. The V gene end was trimmed by 3 bases and the J gene end by 8 bases; junction bases not matched to a gene: 3. This CDR3 has 15 residues.

This chain joins TRBV28 and TRBJ2-2; TRBD2 aligns across 13 bases. The input for sequencing was blood, taken at baseline. The receptor was derived from a person aged 25-80 years with non-small cell lung cancer. As DNA, the CDR3 is TGTGCCAGCAGTTTGGGACTAGCGGGGACGGGGGAGCTGTTTTTT. This gives the protein CASSLGLAGTGELFF.